The following is a T cell receptor beta chain sequence with its context. The data are from a study of blood T cell repertoires in COVID-19. About the study: In each case, the material was cDNA or gDNA derived from T cells, B-cell-depleted T cells, or PBMCs.

The repertoire was sequenced with immunoSEQ multiplex PCR; TCRdb's copy has only in-frame clones and lacks some. The sample has some 120,000 clones, around 82% seen once; the top ten hold about a sixth. Sequencing used peripheral blood. This receptor was obtained from a man aged 30 to 45 with COVID-19, enrolled during active disease.

CDR3 protein: CASSLAGGGAGDTQYF. CDR3 sequence (DNA): TGTGCCAGCAGCTTAGCTGGCGGGGGGGCCGGAGATACGCAGTATTTT. The chain has TRBV7-3 and TRBJ2-3, with 9 bases identical to TRBD2. Germline V gives CDR1 SGHTA, CDR2 FQGTGA. V trimming: 2 bases; J trimming: 5 bases; junction bases outside the gene matches: 8. The CDR3 is 16 residues long.